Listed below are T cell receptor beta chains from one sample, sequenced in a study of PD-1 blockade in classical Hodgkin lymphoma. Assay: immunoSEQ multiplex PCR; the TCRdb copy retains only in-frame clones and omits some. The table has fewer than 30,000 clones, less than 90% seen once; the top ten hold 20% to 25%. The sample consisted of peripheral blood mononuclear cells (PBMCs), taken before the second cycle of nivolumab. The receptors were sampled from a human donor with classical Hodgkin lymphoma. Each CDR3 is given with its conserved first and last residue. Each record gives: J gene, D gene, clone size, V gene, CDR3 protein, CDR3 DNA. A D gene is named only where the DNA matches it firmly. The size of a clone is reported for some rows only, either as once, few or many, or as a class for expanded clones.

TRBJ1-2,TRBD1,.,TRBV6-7,CAKNYRGWWNGYTF,TGTGCCAAGAATTACAGGGGATGGTGGAATGGCTACACCTTC
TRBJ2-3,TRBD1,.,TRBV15,CATSTGTGSTDTQYF,TGTGCCACCAGCACCGGGACAGGGAGCACAGATACGCAGTATTTT
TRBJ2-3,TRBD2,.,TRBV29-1,CSVSSGLARSSTDTQYF,TGCAGCGTTTCTTCGGGACTAGCGCGATCTAGCACAGATACGCAGTATTTT
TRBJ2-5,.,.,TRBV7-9,CASTGTDQETQYF,TGTGCCAGCACAGGGACGGATCAAGAGACCCAGTACTTC
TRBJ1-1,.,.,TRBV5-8,CASSLGRGAGTEAFF,TGTGCCAGCAGCTTGGGGAGGGGCGCGGGGACTGAAGCTTTCTTT
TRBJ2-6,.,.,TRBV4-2,CASSQDGTSGANVLTF,TGTGCCAGCAGCCAAGATGGGACATCTGGGGCCAACGTCCTGACTTTC
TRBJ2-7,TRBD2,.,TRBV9,CASSAPGLAGNEQYF,TGTGCCAGCAGCGCGCCGGGACTAGCGGGAAACGAGCAGTACTTC
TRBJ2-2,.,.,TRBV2,CASMKEVPGELFF,TGTGCCAGCATGAAGGAGGTCCCCGGGGAGCTGTTTTTT
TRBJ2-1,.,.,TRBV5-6,CASSSLGTALRQFF,TGTGCCAGCAGCTCATTAGGGACCGCGCTAAGGCAGTTCTTC
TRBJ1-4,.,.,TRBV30,CAWSFARGAREKLFF,TGTGCCTGGAGTTTTGCCAGGGGCGCGAGGGAAAAACTGTTTTTT
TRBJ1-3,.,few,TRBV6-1,CASSEWVTGVNGGNTIYF,TGTGCCAGCAGTGAATGGGTTACGGGGGTTAATGGTGGAAACACCATATATTTT
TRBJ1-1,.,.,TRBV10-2,CASLKDLTEAFF,TGCGCCAGTCTTAAGGATCTTACTGAAGCTTTCTTT
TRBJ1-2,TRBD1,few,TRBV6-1,CATREGASDYGYTF,TGTGCCACCCGCGAGGGGGCATCGGACTATGGCTACACCTTC
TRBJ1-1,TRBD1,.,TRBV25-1,CASSEPRAGTGNTEAFF,TGTGCCAGCAGTGAACCACGGGCCGGGACAGGGAACACTGAAGCTTTCTTT
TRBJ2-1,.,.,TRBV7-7,CASSLSGEGEQFF,TGTGCCAGCAGCTTGTCAGGGGAGGGTGAGCAGTTCTTC
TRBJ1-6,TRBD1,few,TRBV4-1,CASSPGGRSYSPLHF,TGCGCCAGCAGCCCAGGGGGAAGGAGTTATTCACCCCTCCACTTT
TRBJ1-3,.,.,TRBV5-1,CASSLVAGSGNTIYF,TGCGCCAGCAGCTTGGTGGCCGGCTCTGGAAACACCATATATTTT
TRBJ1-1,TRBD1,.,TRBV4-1,CASSQVLRQGWDTEAFF,TGCGCCAGCAGCCAAGTCCTAAGACAGGGGTGGGACACTGAAGCTTTCTTT
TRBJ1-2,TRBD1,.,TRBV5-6,CASSSSPGTGNYGYTF,TGTGCCAGCAGCTCAAGTCCCGGGACAGGGAACTATGGCTACACCTTC
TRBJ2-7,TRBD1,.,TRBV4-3,CASSPGTGFVYEQYF,TGCGCCAGCAGCCCCGGGACAGGGTTTGTCTACGAGCAGTACTTC
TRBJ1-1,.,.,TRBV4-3,CASTRGGGPNTEAFF,TGCGCCAGCACCCGAGGCGGGGGCCCCAACACTGAAGCTTTCTTT
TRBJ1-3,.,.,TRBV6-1,CASSEAHGGSSGNTIYF,TGTGCCAGCAGTGAAGCCCACGGGGGTAGCTCTGGAAACACCATATATTTT
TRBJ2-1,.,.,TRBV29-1,CSVEEITPFF,TGCAGCGTTGAAGAGATAACCCCGTTCTTC
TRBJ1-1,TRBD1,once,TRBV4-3,CASSHSGGLRGAFF,TGCGCCAGCAGCCACTCAGGGGGACTCCGGGGTGCTTTCTTT